This TCR beta chain was captured by sequencing in a study of cytomegalovirus exposure and HLA in healthy donors. Regarding the study as a whole: Later analysis showed TCR association rates varying by HLA locus, highest for DRB1 and lowest for HLA-C. TCR beta sequences reportedly predicted the HLA-A and HLA-B alleles of most subjects accurately.

Note on this clone: Its target is unknown.

Both 60 Vbeta primers and 13 Jbeta primers went into the PCR. Produced via immunoSEQ multiplex PCR; TCRdb's table is partial and in-frame only. In the table there are about 160,000 clones, nearly 80% of which are singletons. V was trimmed by 1 base and J by 3 bases, leaving 13 bases between them. The CDR3 is 15 amino acids. Germline values: CDR1 MDHEN, CDR2 SYDVKM. This chain joins TRBV28 and TRBJ2-7, with a possible D match to TRBD1 (6 bases). This TCR was sampled from a woman in her 40s in good health and CMV-seronegative. The specimen sequenced was PBMCs. CDR3 amino acids: CASSLYGGRVYEQYF. The CDR3 nucleotides read TGTGCCAGCAGTTTATATGGGGGCCGTGTCTACGAGCAGTACTTC.